This T cell receptor beta chain was observed in a study of CD8 T cells in ankylosing spondylitis. TCRdb processed the 5' RACE reads anew with MiXCR; each CDR3 protein has one entry. Of about 200,000 distinct CDR3 sequences detected, 25% to 30% appear once; the ten largest clones hold around 6.3%. V gave up 1 base and J gave up 4 bases, with 7 bases separating them. Germline CDR1 is SGHVS and CDR2 is FQNEAQ. The CDR3 runs 13 residues. Sequencing input: blood, either unsorted or a sorted T cell fraction (not recorded which). The clonotype originates from a male donor with ankylosing spondylitis or in good health (not recorded which). The J gene is TRBJ1-1, the V gene TRBV7-8; a weak D match, TRBD1 (6 bases). The CDR3 loop reads CASSLGQATEAFF. In nucleotides, the CDR3 is TGTGCCAGCAGCTTAGGACAGGCCACTGAAGCTTTCTTT.